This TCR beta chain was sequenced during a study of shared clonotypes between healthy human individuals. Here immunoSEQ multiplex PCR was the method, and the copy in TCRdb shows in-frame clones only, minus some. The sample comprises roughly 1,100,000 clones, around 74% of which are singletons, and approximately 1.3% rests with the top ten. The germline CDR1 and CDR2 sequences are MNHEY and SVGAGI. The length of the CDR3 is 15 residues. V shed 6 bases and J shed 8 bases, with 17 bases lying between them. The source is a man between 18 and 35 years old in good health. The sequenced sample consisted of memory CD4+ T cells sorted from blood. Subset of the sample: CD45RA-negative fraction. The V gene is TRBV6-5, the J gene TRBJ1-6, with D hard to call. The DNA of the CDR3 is TGTGCCAGCAGCCGGACGGGGAATTTTCATTCACCCCTCCACTTT. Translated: CASSRTGNFHSPLHF.